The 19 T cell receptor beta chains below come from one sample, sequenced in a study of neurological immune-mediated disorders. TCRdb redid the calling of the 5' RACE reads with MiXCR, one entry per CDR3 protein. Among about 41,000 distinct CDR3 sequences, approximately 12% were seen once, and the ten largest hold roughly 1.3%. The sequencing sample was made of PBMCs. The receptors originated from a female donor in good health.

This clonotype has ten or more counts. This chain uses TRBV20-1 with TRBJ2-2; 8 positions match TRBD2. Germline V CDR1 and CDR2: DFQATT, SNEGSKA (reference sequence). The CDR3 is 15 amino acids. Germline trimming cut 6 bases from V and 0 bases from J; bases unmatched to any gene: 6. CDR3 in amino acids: CSAATSGTNTGELFF. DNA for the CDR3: TGCAGTGCCGCTACTAGCGGAACGAACACCGGGGAGCTGTTTTTT.

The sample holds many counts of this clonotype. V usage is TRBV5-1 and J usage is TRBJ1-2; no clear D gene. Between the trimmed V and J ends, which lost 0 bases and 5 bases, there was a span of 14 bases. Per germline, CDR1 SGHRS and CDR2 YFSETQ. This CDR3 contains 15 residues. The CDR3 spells CASSLEGQSAYGYTF. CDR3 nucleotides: TGCGCCAGCAGCTTGGAAGGGCAGTCAGCTTATGGCTACACCTTC.

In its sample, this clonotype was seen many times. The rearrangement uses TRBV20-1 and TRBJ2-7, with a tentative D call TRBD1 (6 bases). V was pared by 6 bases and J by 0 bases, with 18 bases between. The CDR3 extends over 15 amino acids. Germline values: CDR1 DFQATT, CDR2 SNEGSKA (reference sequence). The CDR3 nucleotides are TGCAGTGCAACGCCAGGGGCCCCACTCTCCTACGAGCAGTACTTC. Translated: CSATPGAPLSYEQYF.

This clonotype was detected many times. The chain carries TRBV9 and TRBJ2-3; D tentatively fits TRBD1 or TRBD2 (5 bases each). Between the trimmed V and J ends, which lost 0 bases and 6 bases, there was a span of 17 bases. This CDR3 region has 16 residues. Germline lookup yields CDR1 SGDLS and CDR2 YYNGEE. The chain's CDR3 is CASSVEGSSTLDTQYF. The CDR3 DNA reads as TGTGCCAGCAGCGTAGAGGGGAGCTCGACCCTCGATACGCAGTATTTT. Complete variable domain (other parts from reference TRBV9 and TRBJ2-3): DSGVTQTPKHLITATGQRVTLRCSPRSGDLSVYWYQQSLDQGLQFLIQYYNGEERAKGNILERFSAQQFPDLHSELNLSSLELGDSALYFCASSVEGSSTLDTQYFGPGTRLTVL.

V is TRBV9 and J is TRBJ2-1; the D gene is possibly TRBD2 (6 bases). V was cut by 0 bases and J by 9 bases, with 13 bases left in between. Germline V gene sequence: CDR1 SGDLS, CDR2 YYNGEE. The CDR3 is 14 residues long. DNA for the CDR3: TGTGCCAGCAGCGTAGCGGGGGTCGACGGTGAGCAGTTCTTC. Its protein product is CASSVAGVDGEQFF.

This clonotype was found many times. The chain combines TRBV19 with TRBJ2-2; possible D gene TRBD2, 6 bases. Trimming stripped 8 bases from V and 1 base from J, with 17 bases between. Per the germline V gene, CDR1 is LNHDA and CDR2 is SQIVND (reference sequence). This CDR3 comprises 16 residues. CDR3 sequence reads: CASFSTPGGNTGELFF. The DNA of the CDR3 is TGTGCCAGTTTTTCGACCCCCGGGGGGAACACCGGGGAGCTGTTTTTT.

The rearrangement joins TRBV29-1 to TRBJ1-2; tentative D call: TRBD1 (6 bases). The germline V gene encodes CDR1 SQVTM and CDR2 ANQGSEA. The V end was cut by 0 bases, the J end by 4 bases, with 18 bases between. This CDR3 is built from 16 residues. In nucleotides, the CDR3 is TGCAGCGTTGAAGATCTCACGGGGGCGGCTACCTATGGCTACACCTTC. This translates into CSVEDLTGAATYGYTF.

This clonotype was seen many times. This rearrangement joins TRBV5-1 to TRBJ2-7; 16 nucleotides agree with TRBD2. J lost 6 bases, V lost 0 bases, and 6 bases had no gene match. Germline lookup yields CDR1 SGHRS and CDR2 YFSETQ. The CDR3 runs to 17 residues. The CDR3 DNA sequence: TGCGCCAGCAGCTTGGTGGGACTAGCGGGAGGGCCGGTCGAGCAGTACTTC. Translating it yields CASSLVGLAGGPVEQYF.

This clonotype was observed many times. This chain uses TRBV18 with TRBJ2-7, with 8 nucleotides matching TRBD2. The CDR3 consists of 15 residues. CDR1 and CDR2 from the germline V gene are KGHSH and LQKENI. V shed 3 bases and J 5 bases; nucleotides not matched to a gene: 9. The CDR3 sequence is CASSPVAGGGDEQYF. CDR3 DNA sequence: TGTGCCAGCTCACCCGTTGCGGGAGGTGGGGACGAGCAGTACTTC.

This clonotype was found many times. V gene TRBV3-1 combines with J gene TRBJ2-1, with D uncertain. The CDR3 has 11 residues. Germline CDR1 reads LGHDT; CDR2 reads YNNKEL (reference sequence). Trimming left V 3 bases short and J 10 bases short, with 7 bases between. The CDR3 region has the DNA TGTGCCAGCAGCCAGGGGTGGGAGCAGTTCTTC. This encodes CASSQGWEQFF.

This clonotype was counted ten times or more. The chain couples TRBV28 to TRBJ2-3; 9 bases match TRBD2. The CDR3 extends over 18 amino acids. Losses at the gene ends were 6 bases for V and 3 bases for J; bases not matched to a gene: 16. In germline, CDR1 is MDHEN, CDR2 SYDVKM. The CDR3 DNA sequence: TGTGCCAGCAGCCTCAGGGCGGGAGGGGCCCGCGGAACAGATACGCAGTATTTT. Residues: CASSLRAGGARGTDTQYF.

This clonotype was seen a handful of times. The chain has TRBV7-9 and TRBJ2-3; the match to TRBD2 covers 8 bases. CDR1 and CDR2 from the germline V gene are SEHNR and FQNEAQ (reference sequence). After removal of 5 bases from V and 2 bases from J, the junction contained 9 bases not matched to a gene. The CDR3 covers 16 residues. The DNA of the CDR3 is TGTGCCAGCAGCGCAAACCCGGGACTAGTCACAGATACGCAGTATTTT. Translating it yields CASSANPGLVTDTQYF. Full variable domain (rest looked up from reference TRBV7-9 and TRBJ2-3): DTGVSQNPRHKITKRGQNVTFRCDPISEHNRLYWYRQTLGQGPEFLTYFQNEAQLEKSRLLSDRFSAERPKGSFSTLEIQRTEQGDSAMYLCASSANPGLVTDTQYFGPGTRLTVL.

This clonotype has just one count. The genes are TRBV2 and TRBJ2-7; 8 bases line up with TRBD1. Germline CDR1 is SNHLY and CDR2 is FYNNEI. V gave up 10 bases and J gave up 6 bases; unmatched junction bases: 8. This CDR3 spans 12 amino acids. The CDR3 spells CANRSQGGEQYF. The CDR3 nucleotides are TGTGCCAACAGGTCACAGGGGGGCGAGCAGTACTTC. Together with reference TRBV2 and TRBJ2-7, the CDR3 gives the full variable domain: EPEVTQTPSHQVTQMGQEVILRCVPISNHLYFYWYRQILGQKVEFLVSFYNNEISEKSEIFDDQFSVERPDGSNFTLKIRSTKLEDSAMYFCANRSQGGEQYFGPGTRLTVT.

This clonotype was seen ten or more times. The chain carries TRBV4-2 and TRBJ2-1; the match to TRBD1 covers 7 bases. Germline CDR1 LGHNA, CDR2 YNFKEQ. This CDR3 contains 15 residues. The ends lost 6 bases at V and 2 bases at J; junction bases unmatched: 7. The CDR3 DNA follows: TGTGCCAGCAGTCTTAAACAGGGGACCTACAATGAGCAGTTCTTC. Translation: CASSLKQGTYNEQFF.

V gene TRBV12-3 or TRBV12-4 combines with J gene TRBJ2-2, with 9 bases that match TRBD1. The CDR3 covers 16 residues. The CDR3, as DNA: TGTTCCAACAGAGGACCGGGACAGGGAATAACCGGGGAGCTGTTTTTT. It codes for CSNRGPGQGITGELFF.

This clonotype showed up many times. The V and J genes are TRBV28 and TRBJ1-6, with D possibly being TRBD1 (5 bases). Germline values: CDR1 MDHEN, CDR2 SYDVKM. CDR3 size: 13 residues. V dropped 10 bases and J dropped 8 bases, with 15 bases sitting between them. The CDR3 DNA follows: TGTGCCACCCAGGGCTCCCGGGATTCACCCCTCCACTTT. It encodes CATQGSRDSPLHF.

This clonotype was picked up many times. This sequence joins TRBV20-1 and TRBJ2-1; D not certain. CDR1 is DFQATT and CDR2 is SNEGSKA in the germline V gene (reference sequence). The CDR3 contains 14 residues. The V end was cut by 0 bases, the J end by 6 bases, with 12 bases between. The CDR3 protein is CSAREGRPSNEQFF. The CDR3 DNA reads TGCAGTGCTAGAGAAGGGCGTCCCTCCAATGAGCAGTTCTTC.

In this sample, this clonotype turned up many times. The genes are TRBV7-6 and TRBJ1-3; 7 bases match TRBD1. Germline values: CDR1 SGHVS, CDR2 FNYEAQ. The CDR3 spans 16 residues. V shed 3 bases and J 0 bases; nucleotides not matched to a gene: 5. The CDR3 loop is CASSLGTALSGNTIYF. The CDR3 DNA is TGTGCCAGCAGCTTGGGGACAGCTCTCTCTGGAAACACCATATATTTT.

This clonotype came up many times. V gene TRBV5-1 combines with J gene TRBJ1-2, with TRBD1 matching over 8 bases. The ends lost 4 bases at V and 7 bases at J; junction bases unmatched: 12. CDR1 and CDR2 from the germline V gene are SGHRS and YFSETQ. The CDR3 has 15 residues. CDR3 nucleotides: TGCGCCAGCAGCCGAGCCCCGACAGGGGAGAGTGGCTACACCTTC. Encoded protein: CASSRAPTGESGYTF.